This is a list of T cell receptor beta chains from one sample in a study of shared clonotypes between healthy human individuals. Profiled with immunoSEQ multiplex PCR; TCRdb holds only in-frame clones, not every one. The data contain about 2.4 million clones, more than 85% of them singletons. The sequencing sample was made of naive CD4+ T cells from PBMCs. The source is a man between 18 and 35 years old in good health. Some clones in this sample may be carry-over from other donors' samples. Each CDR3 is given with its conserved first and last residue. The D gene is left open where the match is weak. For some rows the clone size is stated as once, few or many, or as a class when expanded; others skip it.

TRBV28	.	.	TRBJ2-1	TGTGCCAGCAGTTTCTGGAAGGGGCCGCACAATGAGCAGTTCTTC	CASSFWKGPHNEQFF
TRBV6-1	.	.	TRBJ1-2	TGTGCCAGCAGTGAGCGATACGGTGGCTACACCTTC	CASSERYGGYTF
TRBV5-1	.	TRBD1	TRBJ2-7	TGCGCCAGCAGCATGGGACAGGCACTTGGGTCCCACGAGCAGTACTTC	CASSMGQALGSHEQYF
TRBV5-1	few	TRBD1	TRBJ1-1	TGCGCCAGCAGCCAATCCCGACAGGGAAGGAACACTGAAGCTTTCTTT	CASSQSRQGRNTEAFF
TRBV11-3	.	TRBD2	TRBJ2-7	TGTGCCAGCAGCTTAGGCCTAGCGGGGCTCTACGAGCAGTACTTC	CASSLGLAGLYEQYF
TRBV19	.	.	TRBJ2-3	TGTGCCAGTAGTAAATTCAGGGGCGAGGATACGCAGTATTTT	CASSKFRGEDTQYF
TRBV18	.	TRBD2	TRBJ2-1	TGTGCCAGCTCACCACTAGCGGGAGGGTTCAATGAGCAGTTCTTC	CASSPLAGGFNEQFF
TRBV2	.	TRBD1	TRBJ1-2	TGTGCCAGCAGTATTACCAGGGGGGACTATGGCTACACCTTC	CASSITRGDYGYTF
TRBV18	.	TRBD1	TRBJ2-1	TGTGCCAGCTCAGCCGGGACAGGGGGTTACAATGAGCAGTTCTTC	CASSAGTGGYNEQFF
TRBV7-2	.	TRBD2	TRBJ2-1	TGTGCCAGCAGCTTAGTCTACTCTAGCGGGAGTTACAATGAGCAGTTCTTC	CASSLVYSSGSYNEQFF
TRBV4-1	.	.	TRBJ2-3	TGCGCCAGCAGCCAGACCCAAACAGACTCCGGTAGAGGTACGCAGTATTTT	CASSQTQTDSGRGTQYF
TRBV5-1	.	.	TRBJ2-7	TGCGCCAGCAGCTTGTCCCTCAACTACGAGCAGTACTTC	CASSLSLNYEQYF
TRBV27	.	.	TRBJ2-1	TGTGCCAGCAGTTTACTCCGTACAGGGACCTCCTACAATGAGCAGTTCTTC	CASSLLRTGTSYNEQFF
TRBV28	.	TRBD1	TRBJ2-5	TGTGCCAGCAGCTCTACACAGGGGGCAGAGACCCAGTACTTC	CASSSTQGAETQYF
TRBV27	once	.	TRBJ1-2	TGTGCCAGCAGCCGTCAGGGCTTTGGCTACACCTTC	CASSRQGFGYTF
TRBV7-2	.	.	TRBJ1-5	TGTGCCAGCAGCGGCAGGGGACCTCAGGGCAATCAGCCCCAGCATTTT	CASSGRGPQGNQPQHF
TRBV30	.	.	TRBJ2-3	TGTGCCTGGAGCGGGAGTTCTAGCACAGATACGCAGTATTTT	CAWSGSSSTDTQYF
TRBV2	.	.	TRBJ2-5	TGTGCCAGCACCACACAAGAGACCCAGTACTTC	CASTTQETQYF
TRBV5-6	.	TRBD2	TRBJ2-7	TGCGCCAGCAGGTCCCGAGCGGGGATTAGCTCCTACGAGCAGTACTTC	CASRSRAGISSYEQYF
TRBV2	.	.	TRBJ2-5	TGTGCCAGCAGTGGAACAGAGACCCAGTACTTC	CASSGTETQYF
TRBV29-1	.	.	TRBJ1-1	TGCAGCGCGGGTAAGGGGCTGGGAATGAACACTGAAGCTTTCTTT	CSAGKGLGMNTEAFF
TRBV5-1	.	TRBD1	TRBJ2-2	TGCGCCAGCGGAACTCCGCCGGGACAGGGGGCCGGGGAGCTGTTTTTT	CASGTPPGQGAGELFF
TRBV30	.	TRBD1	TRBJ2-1	TGTGCCTGGGCAGGGGGCCCCTACAATGAGCAGTTCTTC	CAWAGGPYNEQFF
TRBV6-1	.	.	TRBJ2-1	TGTGCCAGCAGTTGGCGTTCGAAGAATGAGCAGTTCTTC	CASSWRSKNEQFF
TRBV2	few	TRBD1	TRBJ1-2	TGTGCCAGCAGTGCGAGCGAGGGGGCTCGTGGCTATGGCTACACCTTC	CASSASEGARGYGYTF
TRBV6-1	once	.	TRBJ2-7	TGTGCCAGCAGTGACAGGTACGAGCAGTACTTC	CASSDRYEQYF
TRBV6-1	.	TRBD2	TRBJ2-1	TGTGCCAGCAGTGGCGGGAGCGGCGATGAGCAGTTCTTC	CASSGGSGDEQFF
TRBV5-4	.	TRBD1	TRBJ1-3	TGTGCCAGCAGCCTAGGGACAGAATTAGGAAACACCATATATTTT	CASSLGTELGNTIYF